This TCR beta chain was sequenced in a study of CD8 T cells in Susac syndrome. Random hexamers were used to reverse transcribe the RNA input (about 0.45 to 1 ug). Amplification of TCR beta CDR3 used immunoSEQ multiplex PCR across 54 Vbeta and 13 Jbeta. TCRdb used MiXCR to reprocess the immunoSEQ multiplex PCR reads, holding one entry per CDR3 protein. The profile shows some 300,000 distinct CDR3 sequences, about 88% of them singletons. The CDR3 contains 16 residues. J gave up 4 bases and V 6 bases, and 9 bases lay outside the gene matches. Germline values: CDR1 SNHLY, CDR2 FYNNEI. Relapsing-remitting disease, either stable or active, was present in the multiple sclerosis controls, who were treatment-naive patients. Negative isolation was used for CD8+ and CD4+ T cells and FACS enrichment for TEMRA cells.

This sequence was found in a human donor with multiple sclerosis. The specimen sequenced was CD8+ T cells from PBMCs. This chain connects TRBV2 to TRBJ2-1; 10 nucleotides match TRBD2. The CDR3 coding sequence is TGTGCCAGCAGGGATCCTCTAGCGGGGGCATACAATGAGCAGTTCTTC. This codes for CASRDPLAGAYNEQFF.